One sample yielded the 16 T cell receptor beta chains listed below, sequenced in a study of identical twins (dated by TCRdb to the mid-2010s). The method behind the library was 5' RACE. Sequencing relied on an Illumina HiSeq 2000. TCRdb passed the public sequencing reads through fastp at Q25 and MiXCR, retaining productive beta sequences. Rows matching on CDR3 protein sequence are summarized as one entry with the most common DNA and genes. The sample table shows about 530,000 distinct CDR3 sequences, and approximately 16% are seen once. Roughly 0.46% of the sample comes from the top ten. These sequences were also reported in another study, on yellow fever vaccine responses in identical twins.

Sequenced: CD4+ T cells sorted from blood. The receptors derive from a woman under 30 in good health.

V gene TRBV3-1 combines with J gene TRBJ1-5, with D possibly being TRBD1 (5 bases). This CDR3 comprises 14 residues. V gave up 4 bases and J gave up 8 bases, with 15 bases separating them. The germline gives CDR1 LGHDT, CDR2 YNNKEL (reference sequence). CDR3: CASSPGGALKPQHF. Here the CDR3 DNA reads TGTGCCAGCAGCCCCGGCGGGGCCCTAAAGCCCCAGCATTTT.

The chain combines TRBV4-1 with TRBJ2-5, with D possibly being TRBD2 (6 bases). Germline V gene sequence: CDR1 MGHRA, CDR2 YSYEKL. V gave up 3 bases and J gave up 4 bases, with 24 bases separating them. The CDR3 runs to 18 residues. The CDR3 spells CASSHLPAVAVGGETQYF. In DNA, the CDR3 is TGCGCCAGCAGCCATTTACCTGCGGTGGCGGTCGGGGGAGAGACCCAGTACTTC.

This clonotype was seen only a few times. V is TRBV4-1 and J is TRBJ2-2; 9 bases line up with TRBD1. V shed 2 bases, J shed 0 bases, and the junction held 7 bases outside the gene matches. The CDR3 is 18 residues long. CDR1 is MGHRA, CDR2 YSYEKL, per germline. CDR3 sequence: CASSQSARQGANTGELFF. The DNA of the CDR3 is TGCGCCAGCAGCCAAAGCGCTCGACAGGGGGCGAACACCGGGGAGCTGTTTTTT.

This clonotype was seen many times. The V gene is TRBV12-3 or TRBV12-4, the J gene TRBJ1-2, with D possibly matching TRBD1 (5 bases). Trimming removed 3 bases at V and 0 bases at J, with 5 bases between. The CDR3 spans 13 residues. This CDR3 is CASSLTANYGYTF. Written as DNA, the CDR3 is TGTGCCAGCAGTTTGACAGCTAACTATGGCTACACCTTC.

This clonotype showed up many times. The V gene is TRBV11-2, the J gene TRBJ2-3; 15 bases map to TRBD2. The V segment lost 4 bases and the J segment 1 base; nucleotides outside the gene matches: 12. The length of the CDR3 is 20 residues. Germline-derived CDR1 and CDR2 are SGHAT and FQNNGV. The CDR3: CASSSLWWTSGGGGTDTQYF. Written as DNA, the CDR3 is TGTGCCAGCAGCTCACTTTGGTGGACTAGCGGGGGGGGAGGCACAGATACGCAGTATTTT. Together with reference TRBV11-2 and TRBJ2-3, the CDR3 gives the full variable domain: EAGVAQSPRYKIIEKRQSVAFWCNPISGHATLYWYQQILGQGPKLLIQFQNNGVVDDSQLPKDRFSAERLKGVDSTLKIQPAKLEDSAVYLCASSSLWWTSGGGGTDTQYFGPGTRLTVL.

The V gene is TRBV5-1, the J gene TRBJ2-3; 8 nucleotides line up with TRBD2. J was trimmed by 2 bases and V by 0 bases; bases with no gene match: 8. This CDR3 has 17 residues. Germline V lookup: CDR1 SGHRS, CDR2 YFSETQ. The CDR3 protein is CASSLASAGGPTDTQYF. The CDR3 DNA reads as TGCGCCAGCAGCTTGGCGAGCGCGGGGGGCCCCACAGATACGCAGTATTTT.

In this sample, this clonotype turned up a few times. The rearrangement uses TRBV4-1 and TRBJ1-2, with TRBD1 matching over 8 bases. Germline V gene lookup returns CDR1 MGHRA and CDR2 YSYEKL. CDR3 length: 16 amino acids. The V gene end was trimmed by 1 base and the J gene end by 1 base; junction bases not matched to a gene: 5. In DNA, the CDR3 is TGCGCCAGCAGCCAAGCTCAGGGGGCTCTTAACTATGGCTACACCTTC. It translates to CASSQAQGALNYGYTF.

The genes are TRBV12-3 or TRBV12-4 and TRBJ2-1; D gene uncertain. Trimming stripped 4 bases from V and 4 bases from J, with 11 bases between. This CDR3 region has 14 residues. CDR3 nucleotides: TGTGCCAGCAGTTCCCTAAATTATTACAATGAGCAGTTCTTC. It is translated as CASSSLNYYNEQFF.

In this sample, this clonotype turned up once. A much larger clonotype is one base distant, so this may be a read error. The chain recombines TRBV12-5 with TRBJ2-2; D unclear. The length of the CDR3 is 13 residues. Per germline, CDR1 LGHNT and CDR2 FRNRAP. The ends were cut back, 0 bases at V and 7 bases at J, with 6 bases in the middle. In nucleotides, the CDR3 is TGTGCTAGTGGTTTGGTATCAGGCGGGGAGCTGTTTTTT. It specifies CASGLVSGGELFF.

This clonotype was recorded a few times. The chain employs TRBV11-2 and TRBJ2-7; 11 bases line up with TRBD2. Germline trimming cut 4 bases from V and 0 bases from J; bases unmatched to any gene: 11. The germline gives CDR1 SGHAT, CDR2 FQNNGV. This CDR3 spans 18 amino acids. The CDR3, as DNA: TGTGCCAGCAGCTGGAGGACTAGCGGGCAAGGGAGCTCCTACGAGCAGTACTTC. Translated, it gives CASSWRTSGQGSSYEQYF.

The chain links TRBV16 to TRBJ2-1; possibly TRBD1 or TRBD2 for D (6 bases each). Trimming pared 4 bases from V and 10 bases from J, leaving 17 bases between. Germline V CDR1 and CDR2: KGHSY, FQNENV. The CDR3 is made up of 14 amino acids. CDR3 bases: TGTGCCAGCAGCCCACCATCCGGGGGCGGAGAGCAGTTCTTC. Its translation: CASSPPSGGGEQFF.

This clonotype was observed a few times. The gene calls are TRBV7-3 and TRBJ1-1, with D possibly matching TRBD1 (5 bases). The CDR3 covers 13 residues. V lost 5 bases and J lost 0, with 7 bases in between. Looked up from germline, CDR1 is SGHTA and CDR2 is FQGTGA. The CDR3 here is CASSMDMNTEAFF. CDR3 in DNA: TGTGCCAGCAGCATGGACATGAACACTGAAGCTTTCTTT.

This clonotype was seen more than once but under ten times. The chain has TRBV6-5 and TRBJ2-3, with 7 positions matching TRBD2. CDR1 is MNHEY, CDR2 SVGAGI, per germline. V dropped 0 bases and J dropped 3; count of bases not matched to a gene: 6. The CDR3 spans 16 residues. DNA for the CDR3: TGTGCCAGCAGTTACTCCAGGCGGGGGTTAACAGATACGCAGTATTTT. This encodes CASSYSRRGLTDTQYF.

This clonotype turned up a few times. The chain's CDR3 is CATNPGQGAGDTQYF. The CDR3, as DNA: TGTGCCACAAATCCGGGACAGGGGGCTGGGGATACGCAGTATTTT. This sequence joins TRBV10-3 and TRBJ2-3; TRBD1 agrees at 12 bases. The germline gives CDR1 ENHRY, CDR2 SYGVKD. V lost 10 bases, J lost 6 bases, and 11 bases stayed unmatched. This CDR3 has 15 amino acids.

This rearrangement joins TRBV5-1 to TRBJ2-1; 12 nucleotides line up with TRBD2. V was clipped by 3 bases and J by 7 bases; unmatched bases: 14. Germline CDR1 is SGHRS and CDR2 is YFSETQ. CDR3 length: 18 amino acids. In DNA, the CDR3 is TGCGCCAGCAGCTCCTGGACTAGCGGGATATCACGGGAGAATGAGCAGTTCTTC. Its translation: CASSSWTSGISRENEQFF.

The gene calls are TRBV7-8 and TRBJ2-7; TRBD2 is a possible D gene (5 bases). The CDR3 loop spans 15 amino acids. Germline assignment: CDR1 SGHVS and CDR2 FQNEAQ. V shed 1 base and J shed 3 bases, with 13 bases lying between them. CDR3 nucleotide sequence: TGTGCCAGCAGCTTAGAGCTAGCAACGAACTACGAGCAGTACTTC. This sequence encodes CASSLELATNYEQYF. Full variable domain (outside the CDR3, taken from reference TRBV7-8 and TRBJ2-7): GAGVSQSPRYKVAKRGQDVALRCDPISGHVSLFWYQQALGQGPEFLTYFQNEAQLDKSGLPSDRFFAERPEGSVSTLKIQRTQQEDSAVYLCASSLELATNYEQYFGPGTRLTVT.